Many counts were recorded for the clone carrying this T cell receptor beta chain. No antigen is known for it. The CDR3 runs to 17 residues. Trimming removed 5 bases from V and 0 bases from J, with 19 bases in between. Germline lookup yields CDR1 LNHNV and CDR2 YYDKDF (reference sequence). A CD8+CD4-CCR7+CD45RA+ gate was used to sort naive CD8 T cells. This sample is drawn from a study of molecular identifiers for immune sequencing clone quantification. TCRdb called the PCR reads again in MiXCR, with one record for every CDR3 protein. The data hold approximately 500,000 distinct CDR3 sequences, with about 26% observed a single time. General study findings and limits: Identical barcode-sharing TCR molecules could lead to underestimated sizes for highly expanded clones. Effector cells had over 98% of their molecules in clones above 20 RNA copies, while naive cells had under 1%.

Source material: naive CD8+ T cells from blood, with Jurkat cell RNA spiked in. Subset in this sample: FACS-sorted CD8+CD4-CCR7+CD45RA+ naive T cells. The TCR was taken from a human donor in good health. Some libraries in this study had Jurkat cell RNA spiked in. The rearrangement links TRBV15 to TRBJ2-5; no clear D. DNA for the CDR3: TGTGCCACCAGCGCACGACGACAACTACGTAACCAAGAGACCCAGTACTTC. Its protein product is CATSARRQLRNQETQYF.